The clone carrying this T cell receptor beta chain was counted between two and nine times. Antigen: not known. These data originate in a study of CD8 T cells in ankylosing spondylitis. Study results and caveats: Disease-linked clones reportedly showed significant enrichment in matched ankylosing spondylitis synovial fluid. What appeared characteristic of ankylosing spondylitis blood was a TCR beta motif of eight or nine highly homologous variants. As for the disease-linked clones, they showed a CD8+ phenotype and occurred at relatively low frequencies in peripheral blood.

This CDR3 is 12 amino acids long. From the 5' RACE reads, TCRdb called clonotypes with MiXCR, one entry per CDR3 protein. The profile shows 150,000 to 200,000 distinct CDR3 sequences, roughly 13% of them singletons. The genes are TRBV21-1 and TRBJ2-5. TRBV21-1 is termed a pseudogene. The sequence derives from a female donor with ankylosing spondylitis or in good health (not recorded which). The sequenced sample was blood, either unsorted or a sorted T cell fraction (not recorded which). The CDR3 nucleotides read TGTGCCAGCAGCATTCGTGGGGAGACCCAGTACTTC. It yields the protein CASSIRGETQYF.